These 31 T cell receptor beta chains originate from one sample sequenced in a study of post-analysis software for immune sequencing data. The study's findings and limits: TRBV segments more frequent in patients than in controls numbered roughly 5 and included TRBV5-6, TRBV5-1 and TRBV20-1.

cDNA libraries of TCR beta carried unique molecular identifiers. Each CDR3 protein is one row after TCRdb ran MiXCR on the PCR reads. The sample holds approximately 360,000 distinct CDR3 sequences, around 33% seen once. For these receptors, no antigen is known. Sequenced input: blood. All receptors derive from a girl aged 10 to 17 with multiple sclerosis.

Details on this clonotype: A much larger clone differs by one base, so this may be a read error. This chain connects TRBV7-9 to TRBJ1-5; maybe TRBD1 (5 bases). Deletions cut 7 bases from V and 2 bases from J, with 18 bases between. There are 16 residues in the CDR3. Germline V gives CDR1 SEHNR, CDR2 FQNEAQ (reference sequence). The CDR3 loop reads CASNSGGIGGNQPQHF. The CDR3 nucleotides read TGTGCCAGCAACTCAGGTGGGATAGGGGGCAATCAGCCCCAGCATTTT.

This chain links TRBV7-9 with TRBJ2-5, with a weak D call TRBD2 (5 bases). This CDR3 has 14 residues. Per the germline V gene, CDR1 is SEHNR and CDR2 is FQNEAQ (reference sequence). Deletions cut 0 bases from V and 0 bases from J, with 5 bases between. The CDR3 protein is CASSLAADQETQYF. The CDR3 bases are TGTGCCAGCAGCTTAGCAGCGGACCAAGAGACCCAGTACTTC.

The CDR3 sequence: CAWSVKNIQYF. The CDR3, as DNA: TGTGCCTGGAGTGTCAAAAACATTCAGTACTTC. The rearrangement links TRBV30 to TRBJ2-4; D is unclear. The CDR3 contains 11 residues. Germline V gene sequence: CDR1 GTSNPN, CDR2 SVGIG (reference sequence). The V end lost 0 bases, the J end lost 3 bases, and 0 bases lay between the germline ends.

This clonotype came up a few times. In DNA form, the CDR3 reads TGTGCCAGCAGCCTCGACATTATGAGAGATACGCAGTATTTT. Translation: CASSLDIMRDTQYF. The V gene is TRBV12-3 or TRBV12-4, the J gene TRBJ2-3; D gene unclear. V was clipped by 6 bases and J by 5 bases, with 15 bases between them. CDR3 length equals 14 residues.

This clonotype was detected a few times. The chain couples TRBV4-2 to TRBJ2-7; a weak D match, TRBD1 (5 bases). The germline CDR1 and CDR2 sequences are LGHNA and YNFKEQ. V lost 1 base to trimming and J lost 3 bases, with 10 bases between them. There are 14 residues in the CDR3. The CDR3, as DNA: TGTGCCAGCAGCCAAGCGACCAGGGACTACGAGCAGTACTTC. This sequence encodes CASSQATRDYEQYF.

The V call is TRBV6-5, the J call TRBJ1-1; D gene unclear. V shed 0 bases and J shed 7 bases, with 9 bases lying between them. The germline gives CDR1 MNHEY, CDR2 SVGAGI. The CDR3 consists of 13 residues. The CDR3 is CASSYSKEDEAFF. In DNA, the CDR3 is TGTGCCAGCAGTTACTCTAAGGAGGATGAAGCTTTCTTT.

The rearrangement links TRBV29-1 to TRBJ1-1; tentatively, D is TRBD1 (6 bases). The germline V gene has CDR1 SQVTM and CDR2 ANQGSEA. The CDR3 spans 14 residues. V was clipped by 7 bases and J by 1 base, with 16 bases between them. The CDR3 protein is CSGKGGAQNTEAFF. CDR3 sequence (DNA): TGCAGCGGCAAGGGGGGGGCCCAGAACACTGAAGCTTTCTTT.

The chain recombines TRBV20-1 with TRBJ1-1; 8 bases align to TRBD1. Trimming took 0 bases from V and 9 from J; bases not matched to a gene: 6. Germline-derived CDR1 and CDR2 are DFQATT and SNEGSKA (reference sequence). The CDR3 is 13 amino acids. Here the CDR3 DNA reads TGCAGTGCTAGAGATCGGGACAGGTATAAAGCTTTCTTT. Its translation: CSARDRDRYKAFF.

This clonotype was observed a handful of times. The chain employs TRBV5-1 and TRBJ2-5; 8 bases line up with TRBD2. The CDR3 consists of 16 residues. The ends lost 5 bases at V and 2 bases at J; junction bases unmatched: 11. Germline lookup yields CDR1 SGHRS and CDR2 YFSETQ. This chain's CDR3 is CASRFAGGRGQETQYF. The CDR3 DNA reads TGCGCCAGCAGATTTGCGGGGGGCCGAGGGCAAGAGACCCAGTACTTC. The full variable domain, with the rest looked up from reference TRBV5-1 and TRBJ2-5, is KAGVTQTPRYLIKTRGQQVTLSCSPISGHRSVSWYQQTPGQGLQFLFEYFSETQRNKGNFPGRFSGRQFSNSRSEMNVSTLELGDSALYLCASRFAGGRGQETQYFGPGTRLLVL.

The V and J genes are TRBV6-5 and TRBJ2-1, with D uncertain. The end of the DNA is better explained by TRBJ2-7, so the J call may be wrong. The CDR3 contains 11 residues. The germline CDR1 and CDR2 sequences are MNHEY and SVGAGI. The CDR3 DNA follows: TGTGCCAGCACAAACCGATACGAGCAGTACTTC. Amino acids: CASTNRYEQYF.

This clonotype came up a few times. The CDR3 nucleotides read TGCAGTGCTAGAGATTCCAGGGGGCCCTACAATGAGCAGTTCTTC. This sequence encodes CSARDSRGPYNEQFF. The gene calls are TRBV20-1 and TRBJ2-1, with TRBD1 identical over 8 bases. CDR3 size: 15 residues. Germline V gene sequence: CDR1 DFQATT, CDR2 SNEGSKA (reference sequence). Unmatched junction bases numbered 3, after V lost 0 bases and J lost 2 bases.

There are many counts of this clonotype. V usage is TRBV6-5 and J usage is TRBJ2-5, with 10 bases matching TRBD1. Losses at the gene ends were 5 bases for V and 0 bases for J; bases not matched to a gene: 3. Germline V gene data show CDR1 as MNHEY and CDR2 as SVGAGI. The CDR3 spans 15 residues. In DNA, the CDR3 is TGTGCCAGCAGTAGGGACAGGGGAAACCAAGAGACCCAGTACTTC. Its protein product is CASSRDRGNQETQYF.

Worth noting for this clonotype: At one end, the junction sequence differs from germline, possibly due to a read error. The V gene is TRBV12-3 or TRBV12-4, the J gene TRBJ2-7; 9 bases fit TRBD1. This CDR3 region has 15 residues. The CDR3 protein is CAGSFSGQGLMEQYF. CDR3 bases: TGTGCCGGCAGTTTTAGTGGACAGGGGTTAATGGAGCAGTACTTC.

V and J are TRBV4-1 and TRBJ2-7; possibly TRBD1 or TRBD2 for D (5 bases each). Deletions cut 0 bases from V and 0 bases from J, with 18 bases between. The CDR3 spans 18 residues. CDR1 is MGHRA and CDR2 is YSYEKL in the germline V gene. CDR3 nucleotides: TGCGCCAGCAGCCAAGAGTTCGGGACGGAAATCGCCTCCTACGAGCAGTACTTC. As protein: CASSQEFGTEIASYEQYF.

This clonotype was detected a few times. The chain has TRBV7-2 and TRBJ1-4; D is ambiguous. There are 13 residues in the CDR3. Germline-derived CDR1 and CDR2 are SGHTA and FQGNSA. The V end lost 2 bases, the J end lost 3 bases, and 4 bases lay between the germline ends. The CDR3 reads CASSLSPNEKLFF. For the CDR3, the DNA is TGTGCCAGCAGCTTAAGCCCTAATGAAAAACTGTTTTTT.

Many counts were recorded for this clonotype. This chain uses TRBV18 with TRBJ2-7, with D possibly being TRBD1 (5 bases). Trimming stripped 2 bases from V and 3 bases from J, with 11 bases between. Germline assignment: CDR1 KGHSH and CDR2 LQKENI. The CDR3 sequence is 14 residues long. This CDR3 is CASSPERQGYEQYF. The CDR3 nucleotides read TGTGCCAGCTCACCAGAGAGGCAGGGCTACGAGCAGTACTTC. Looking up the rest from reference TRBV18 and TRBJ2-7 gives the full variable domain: NAGVMQNPRHLVRRRGQEARLRCSPMKGHSHVYWYRQLPEEGLKFMVYLQKENIIDESGMPKERFSAEFPKEGPSILRIQQVVRGDSAAYFCASSPERQGYEQYFGPGTRLTVT.

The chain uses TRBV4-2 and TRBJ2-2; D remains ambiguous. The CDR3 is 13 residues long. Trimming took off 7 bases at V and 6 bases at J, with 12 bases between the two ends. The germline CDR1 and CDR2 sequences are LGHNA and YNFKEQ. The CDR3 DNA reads TGTGCCAGCACCTTCCTGACGTCCGGGGAGCTGTTTTTT. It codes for CASTFLTSGELFF.

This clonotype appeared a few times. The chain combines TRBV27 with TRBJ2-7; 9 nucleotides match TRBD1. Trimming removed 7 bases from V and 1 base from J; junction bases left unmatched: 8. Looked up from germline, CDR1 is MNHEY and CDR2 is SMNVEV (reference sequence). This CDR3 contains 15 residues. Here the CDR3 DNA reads TGTGCCAGCACCCAGAGCGGGACAGGGTCCTACGAGCAGTACTTC. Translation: CASTQSGTGSYEQYF.

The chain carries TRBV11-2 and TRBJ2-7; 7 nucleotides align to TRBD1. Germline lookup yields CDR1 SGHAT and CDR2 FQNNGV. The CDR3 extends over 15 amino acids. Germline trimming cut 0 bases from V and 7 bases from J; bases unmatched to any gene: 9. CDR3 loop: CASSLEQGTYNEQYF. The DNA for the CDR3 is TGTGCCAGCAGCTTAGAACAGGGGACCTACAATGAGCAGTACTTC.

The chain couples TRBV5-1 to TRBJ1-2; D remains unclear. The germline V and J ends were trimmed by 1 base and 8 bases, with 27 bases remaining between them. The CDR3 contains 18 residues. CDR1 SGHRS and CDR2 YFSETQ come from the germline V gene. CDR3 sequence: CASSLFAALSPPQIGYTF. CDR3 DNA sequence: TGCGCCAGCAGCTTGTTCGCCGCTTTGTCACCTCCCCAAATAGGCTACACCTTC.

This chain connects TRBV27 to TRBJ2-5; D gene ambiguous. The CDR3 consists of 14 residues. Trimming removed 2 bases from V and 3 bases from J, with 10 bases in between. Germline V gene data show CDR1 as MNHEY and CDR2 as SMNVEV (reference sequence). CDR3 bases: TGTGCCAGCAGTTTAAGAATAAATGAAGAGACCCAGTACTTC. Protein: CASSLRINEETQYF.

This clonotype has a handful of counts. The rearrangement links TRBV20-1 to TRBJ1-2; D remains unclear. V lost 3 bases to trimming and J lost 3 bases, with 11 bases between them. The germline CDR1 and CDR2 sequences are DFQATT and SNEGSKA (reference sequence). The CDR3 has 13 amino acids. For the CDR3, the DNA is TGCAGTGCTAGCGGGAGGAACCACTATGGCTACACCTTC. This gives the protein CSASGRNHYGYTF.

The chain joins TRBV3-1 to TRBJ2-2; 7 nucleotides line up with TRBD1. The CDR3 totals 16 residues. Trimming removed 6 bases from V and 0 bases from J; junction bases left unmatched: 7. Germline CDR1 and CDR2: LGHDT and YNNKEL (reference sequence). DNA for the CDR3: TGTGCCAGCAGTCACGGGACAGCCGCGAACACCGGGGAGCTGTTTTTT. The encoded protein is CASSHGTAANTGELFF. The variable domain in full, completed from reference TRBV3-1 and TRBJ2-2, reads DTAVSQTPKYLVTQMGNDKSIKCEQNLGHDTMYWYKQDSKKFLKIMFSYNNKELIINETVPNRFSPKSPDKAHLNLHINSLELGDSAVYFCASSHGTAANTGELFFGEGSRLTVL.

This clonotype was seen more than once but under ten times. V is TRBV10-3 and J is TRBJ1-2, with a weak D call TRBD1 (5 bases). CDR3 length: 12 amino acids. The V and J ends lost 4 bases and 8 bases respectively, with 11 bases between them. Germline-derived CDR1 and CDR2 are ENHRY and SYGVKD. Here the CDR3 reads CAISAGRAGYTF. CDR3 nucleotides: TGTGCCATCAGTGCGGGACGAGCGGGCTACACCTTC.

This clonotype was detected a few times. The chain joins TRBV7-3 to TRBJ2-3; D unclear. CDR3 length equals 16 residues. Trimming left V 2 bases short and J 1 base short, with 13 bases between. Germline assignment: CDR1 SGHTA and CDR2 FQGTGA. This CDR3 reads CASSLDASRGTDTQYF. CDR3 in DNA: TGTGCCAGCAGCTTAGACGCTAGTAGGGGCACAGATACGCAGTATTTT. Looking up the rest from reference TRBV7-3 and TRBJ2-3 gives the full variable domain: GAGVSQTPSNKVTEKGKYVELRCDPISGHTALYWYRQSLGQGPEFLIYFQGTGAADDSGLPNDRFFAVRPEGSVSTLKIQRTERGDSAVYLCASSLDASRGTDTQYFGPGTRLTVL.

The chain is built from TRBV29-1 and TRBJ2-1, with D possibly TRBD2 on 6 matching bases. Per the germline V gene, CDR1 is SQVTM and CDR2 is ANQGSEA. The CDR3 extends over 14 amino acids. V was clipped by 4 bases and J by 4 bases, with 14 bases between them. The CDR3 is CSVGGRGNYNEQFF. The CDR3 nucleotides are TGCAGCGTTGGGGGCCGGGGGAATTACAATGAGCAGTTCTTC.

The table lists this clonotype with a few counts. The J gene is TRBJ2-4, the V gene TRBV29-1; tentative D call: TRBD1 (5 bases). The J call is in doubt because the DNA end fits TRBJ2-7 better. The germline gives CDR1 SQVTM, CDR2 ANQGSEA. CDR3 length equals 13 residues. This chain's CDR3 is CSVLGQGLDEQYF. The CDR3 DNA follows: TGCAGCGTCCTGGGGCAGGGTCTCGACGAGCAGTACTTC.

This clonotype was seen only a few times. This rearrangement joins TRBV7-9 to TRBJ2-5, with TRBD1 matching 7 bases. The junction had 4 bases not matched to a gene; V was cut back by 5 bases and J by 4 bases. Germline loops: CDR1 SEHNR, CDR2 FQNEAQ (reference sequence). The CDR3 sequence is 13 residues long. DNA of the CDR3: TGTGCCAGCAGCCCCCACAGGGGAGAGACCCAGTACTTC. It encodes CASSPHRGETQYF.

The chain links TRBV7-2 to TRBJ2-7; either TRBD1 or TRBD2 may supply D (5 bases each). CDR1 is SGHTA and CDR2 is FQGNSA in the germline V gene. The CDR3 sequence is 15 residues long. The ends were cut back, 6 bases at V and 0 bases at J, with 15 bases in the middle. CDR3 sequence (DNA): TGTGCCAGCAGATATGACTGGGGGAGCTCCTACGAGCAGTACTTC. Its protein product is CASRYDWGSSYEQYF.

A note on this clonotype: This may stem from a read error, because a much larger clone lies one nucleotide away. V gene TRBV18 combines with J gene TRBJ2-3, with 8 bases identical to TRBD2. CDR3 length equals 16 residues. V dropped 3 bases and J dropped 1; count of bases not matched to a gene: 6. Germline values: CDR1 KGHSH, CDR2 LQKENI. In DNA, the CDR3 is TGTGCCAGCTCACCTGGACGAGCGGGGGGCACAGATACGCAGTATTTT. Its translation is CASSPGRAGGTDTQYF.

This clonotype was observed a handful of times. The CDR3 coding sequence is TGTGCCAGCAGTTACTCTAGCCCCTGGGGTGAGCAGTTCTTC. Encoded protein: CASSYSSPWGEQFF. The genes are TRBV6-5 and TRBJ2-1; the D is unclear. The CDR3 sequence is 14 residues long. Trimming stripped 0 bases from V and 9 bases from J, with 12 bases between. In germline, CDR1 is MNHEY, CDR2 SVGAGI.